The 31 T cell receptor beta chains below all came from one sample that was sequenced in a study of memory CD4+ T cells and cytomegalovirus serostatus. The sort gate was single viable CD3+CD4+CD8-CD45RO+ cells for memory CD4+ T cells. Produced via immunoSEQ multiplex PCR; TCRdb's table is partial and in-frame only. The table has some 87,000 clones, about 80% seen once; the top ten hold less than 4%. Sequencing used memory CD4+ T cells from blood. The source is an adult in good health and CMV-seropositive.

The chain has TRBV6-5 and TRBJ2-7; 8 nucleotides line up with TRBD1. The CDR3 has 14 amino acids. The J segment lost 5 bases and the V segment lost 4 bases, leaving 7 bases of the junction unmatched. Per the germline V gene, CDR1 is MNHEY and CDR2 is SVGAGI. The CDR3, as DNA: TGTGCCAGCAGTTGGGCAGGGGGCATGAACGAGCAGTACTTC. It translates to CASSWAGGMNEQYF.

The chain combines TRBV2 with TRBJ1-2, with D possibly TRBD1 on 5 matching bases. Per germline, CDR1 SNHLY and CDR2 FYNNEI. The CDR3 totals 16 residues. The V and J ends lost 3 bases and 6 bases respectively, with 20 bases between them. Written as DNA, the CDR3 is TGTGCCAGCAGTGAGAACCCAGCGGCAGGGTGGGATGGCTACACCTTC. It specifies CASSENPAAGWDGYTF.

The rearrangement links TRBV5-4 to TRBJ1-4, with D unresolved. Per germline, CDR1 SGHNT and CDR2 YYREEE (reference sequence). Trimming took off 4 bases at V and 8 bases at J, with 21 bases between the two ends. This CDR3 spans 16 amino acids. CDR3 region: CASSQHGTLEGEKLFF. The CDR3 nucleotides read TGTGCCAGCAGCCAGCACGGAACCCTAGAAGGCGAAAAACTGTTTTTT.

The rearrangement joins TRBV14 to TRBJ2-3; D is possibly TRBD1 or TRBD2 (6 bases each). Per the germline V gene, CDR1 is SGHDN and CDR2 is FVKESK. This CDR3 has 14 amino acids. Trimming took off 2 bases at V and 2 bases at J, with 8 bases between the two ends. CDR3 residues: CASSQRGHTDTQYF. DNA of the CDR3: TGTGCCAGCAGCCAACGGGGGCACACAGATACGCAGTATTTT.

The chain links TRBV5-5 to TRBJ1-3, with 7 bases aligning to TRBD1. V shed 4 bases, J shed 4 bases, and the junction held 5 bases outside the gene matches. The germline CDR1 and CDR2 sequences are SGHKS and YYEKEE (reference sequence). The CDR3 extends over 14 amino acids. This CDR3 reads CASSPDRVGNTIYF. The CDR3 region has the DNA TGTGCCAGCAGCCCCGACAGGGTGGGAAACACCATATATTTT.

The chain employs TRBV7-8 and TRBJ1-1; 8 bases agree with TRBD1. This CDR3 has 16 amino acids. The germline V gene encodes CDR1 SGHVS and CDR2 FQNEAQ. V shed 2 bases, J shed 2 bases, and the junction held 7 bases outside the gene matches. CDR3 sequence reads: CASSLSTGVYNTEAFF. CDR3 sequence (DNA): TGTGCCAGCAGCTTATCGACAGGGGTTTATAACACTGAAGCTTTCTTT.

V gene TRBV6-6 combines with J gene TRBJ1-3; D is possibly TRBD1 (5 bases). Germline V gene sequence: CDR1 MNHNY, CDR2 SVGAGI (reference sequence). Trimming removed 10 bases at V and 3 bases at J, with 13 bases between. This CDR3 spans 13 amino acids. CDR3: CAIARGGGNTIYF. CDR3 sequence (DNA): TGTGCCATTGCAAGGGGAGGTGGAAACACCATATATTTT.

The chain uses TRBV28 and TRBJ1-2; D is uncertain. Germline lookup yields CDR1 MDHEN and CDR2 SYDVKM. CDR3 length equals 17 residues. Between the trimmed V and J ends, which lost 8 bases and 2 bases, there was a span of 24 bases. The CDR3 coding sequence is TGTGCCAGCCTGACCGTAGGAGACCGAGGCGGGAACTATGGCTACACCTTC. It codes for CASLTVGDRGGNYGYTF.

This rearrangement joins TRBV7-9 to TRBJ2-7; D possibly corresponds to TRBD1 (7 bases). V was clipped by 4 bases and J by 0 bases, with 10 bases between them. Germline V gene data show CDR1 as SEHNR and CDR2 as FQNEAQ (reference sequence). This CDR3 comprises 14 residues. The CDR3 DNA follows: TGTGCCAGCAGCTCGCAGGGGGGCTCCTACGAGCAGTACTTC. Its translation: CASSSQGGSYEQYF.

This chain uses TRBV5-5 with TRBJ2-7; D is perhaps TRBD1 (5 bases). Germline CDR1 and CDR2: SGHKS and YYEKEE (reference sequence). V was shortened by 4 bases and J by 2 bases, with 10 bases between the two germline ends. The CDR3 has 13 residues. This CDR3 reads CASSLRTTYEQYF. CDR3 DNA: TGTGCCAGCAGCCTTCGGACAACCTACGAGCAGTACTTC.

V is TRBV6-6 and J is TRBJ2-7; 8 bases are a match to TRBD2. V lost 5 bases, J lost 7 bases, and 13 bases stayed unmatched. This CDR3 is 15 amino acids long. Germline-derived CDR1 and CDR2 are MNHNY and SVGAGI (reference sequence). The CDR3 loop reads CASSPGGLGTGEQYF. For the CDR3, the DNA is TGTGCCAGCAGTCCGGGAGGGCTAGGGACGGGAGAGCAGTACTTC.

The chain joins TRBV4-2 to TRBJ2-5; possible D gene TRBD2, 6 bases. Per the germline V gene, CDR1 is LGHNA and CDR2 is YNFKEQ. V was cut by 1 base and J by 2 bases, with 14 bases left in between. The CDR3 has 16 residues. CDR3 nucleotides: TGTGCCAGCAGCCAAGCTTCAGGACTACATCAAGAGACCCAGTACTTC. This gives the protein CASSQASGLHQETQYF.

The V call is TRBV28, the J call TRBJ2-7; 7 bases line up with TRBD2. The length of the CDR3 is 16 residues. Germline V CDR1 and CDR2: MDHEN, SYDVKM. V was pared by 4 bases and J by 3 bases, with 12 bases of the junction left unmatched. CDR3 sequence: CASSSTAGTKDYEQYF. CDR3 DNA sequence: TGTGCCAGCAGTTCTACCGCCGGGACTAAAGACTACGAGCAGTACTTC.

This clone appeared once. V is TRBV5-5 and J is TRBJ2-7, with 9 bases that match TRBD1. The V segment lost 3 bases and the J segment 4 bases; nucleotides outside the gene matches: 11. The CDR3 contains 16 residues. Germline CDR1 reads SGHKS; CDR2 reads YYEKEE (reference sequence). The CDR3: CASSSQLGGQGYEQYF. CDR3 DNA: TGTGCCAGCAGCTCCCAGTTGGGGGGACAGGGTTACGAGCAGTACTTC. Using reference TRBV5-5 and TRBJ2-7 for the parts outside the CDR3, the full variable domain is DAGVTQSPTHLIKTRGQQVTLRCSPISGHKSVSWYQQVLGQGPQFIFQYYEKEERGRGNFPDRFSARQFPNYSSELNVNALLLGDSALYLCASSSQLGGQGYEQYFGPGTRLTVT.

The chain recombines TRBV5-1 with TRBJ1-1; D is uncertain. The CDR3 extends over 14 amino acids. V was cut by 0 bases and J by 5 bases, with 11 bases left in between. Looked up from germline, CDR1 is SGHRS and CDR2 is YFSETQ. CDR3 region: CASSLAAASTEAFF. The CDR3 nucleotides are TGCGCCAGCAGCTTGGCCGCGGCCTCTACTGAAGCTTTCTTT. Full variable domain (remainder filled in from reference TRBV5-1 and TRBJ1-1): KAGVTQTPRYLIKTRGQQVTLSCSPISGHRSVSWYQQTPGQGLQFLFEYFSETQRNKGNFPGRFSGRQFSNSRSEMNVSTLELGDSALYLCASSLAAASTEAFFGQGTRLTVV.

This clone was counted a single time. The chain is built from TRBV19 and TRBJ2-3; D uncertain. Trimming stripped 3 bases from V and 3 bases from J, with 7 bases between. Germline lookup yields CDR1 LNHDA and CDR2 SQIVND (reference sequence). This CDR3 has 13 residues. The CDR3 sequence is CASSMERTDTQYF. The CDR3 nucleotides are TGTGCCAGTAGTATGGAGAGGACAGATACGCAGTATTTT. The entire variable domain, with the rest obtained from reference TRBV19 and TRBJ2-3, is as follows: DGGITQSPKYLFRKEGQNVTLSCEQNLNHDAMYWYRQDPGQGLRLIYYSQIVNDFQKGDIAEGYSVSREKKESFPLTVTSAQKNPTAFYLCASSMERTDTQYFGPGTRLTVL.

This clone was picked up one time. The J gene is TRBJ1-1, the V gene TRBV5-1; D is possibly TRBD1 (6 bases). CDR3 length equals 14 residues. CDR1 is SGHRS, CDR2 YFSETQ, per germline. Between the trimmed V and J ends, which lost 5 bases and 2 bases, there was a span of 13 bases. CDR3 residues: CASRIGRGNTEAFF. The CDR3 region has the DNA TGCGCCAGCAGGATCGGCAGGGGAAACACTGAAGCTTTCTTT.

A single count supports this clone. CDR3 loop: CASSQGQSYSDTQYF. The CDR3 nucleotides read TGTGCCAGCAGCCAAGGTCAGAGTTACTCAGATACGCAGTATTTT. This chain uses TRBV4-2 with TRBJ2-3; D is unclear. The CDR3 has 15 residues. Germline V gives CDR1 LGHNA, CDR2 YNFKEQ. Trimming stripped 1 base from V and 4 bases from J, with 12 bases between.

The V call is TRBV30, the J call TRBJ2-1, with 12 nucleotides matching TRBD1. V gave up 2 bases and J gave up 12 bases; unmatched junction bases: 8. The CDR3 totals 14 residues. CDR1 and CDR2 from the germline V gene are GTSNPN and SVGIG (reference sequence). The CDR3 DNA is TGTGCCTGGAGTAGGGACAGGGGGCTACGCGGGCAGTTCTTC. Translation: CAWSRDRGLRGQFF.

The chain recombines TRBV28 with TRBJ2-3, with D perhaps given as TRBD1 or TRBD2 (5 bases each). Germline values: CDR1 MDHEN, CDR2 SYDVKM. The germline V and J ends were trimmed by 4 bases and 0 bases, with 8 bases remaining between them. The CDR3 is 14 amino acids. The DNA of the CDR3 is TGTGCCAGCAGTTCGGGACCGAGCACAGATACGCAGTATTTT. This translates into CASSSGPSTDTQYF.

The table lists this clone with a count of one. The chain joins TRBV6-5 to TRBJ2-4, with 7 bases fitting TRBD1. CDR3 length: 14 residues. The germline CDR1 and CDR2 sequences are MNHEY and SVGAGI. Trimming cost V 0 bases and J 6 bases; bases outside gene matches: 2. CDR3 region: CASSYSQGPNIQYF. DNA for the CDR3: TGTGCCAGCAGTTACTCACAGGGGCCAAACATTCAGTACTTC.

This chain joins TRBV18 and TRBJ2-5; the D is unclear. The CDR3 contains 15 residues. The V end lost 0 bases, the J end lost 3 bases, and 11 bases lay between the germline ends. From germline, CDR1 is KGHSH and CDR2 LQKENI. In nucleotides, the CDR3 is TGTGCCAGCTCACCACCAGCATCATCAAAAGAGACCCAGTACTTC. Amino acids: CASSPPASSKETQYF.

This chain joins TRBV2 and TRBJ2-2, with TRBD1 identical over 8 bases. J lost 0 bases, V lost 6 bases, and 12 bases had no gene match. The CDR3 covers 18 residues. The germline CDR1 and CDR2 sequences are SNHLY and FYNNEI. The CDR3 region has the DNA TGTGCCAGCAGGGGACACCTTACAGGGGGTTCGAACACCGGGGAGCTGTTTTTT. Its protein product is CASRGHLTGGSNTGELFF. The variable domain in full, with the rest retrieved from reference TRBV2 and TRBJ2-2, is EPEVTQTPSHQVTQMGQEVILRCVPISNHLYFYWYRQILGQKVEFLVSFYNNEISEKSEIFDDQFSVERPDGSNFTLKIRSTKLEDSAMYFCASRGHLTGGSNTGELFFGEGSRLTVL.

The chain couples TRBV9 to TRBJ2-5; TRBD2 might be the D (5 bases). The CDR3 covers 15 residues. V lost 0 bases to trimming and J lost 3 bases, with 12 bases between them. Per germline, CDR1 SGDLS and CDR2 YYNGEE. As DNA, the CDR3 is TGTGCCAGCAGCGTAGCCGGTTCCGGGGAAGAGACCCAGTACTTC. This codes for CASSVAGSGEETQYF.

V gene TRBV5-1 combines with J gene TRBJ2-5, with D uncertain. This CDR3 has 13 amino acids. Trimming pared 0 bases from V and 3 bases from J, leaving 6 bases between. In germline, CDR1 is SGHRS, CDR2 YFSETQ. CDR3: CASSLGLKETQYF. The CDR3, as DNA: TGCGCCAGCAGCTTGGGCCTTAAAGAGACCCAGTACTTC.

J is TRBJ2-2 and V is TRBV11-3, with TRBD2 matching 10 bases. J was trimmed by 6 bases and V by 0 bases; bases with no gene match: 1. The CDR3 loop spans 15 amino acids. CDR1 is SGHNT, CDR2 YENEEA, per germline. As DNA, the CDR3 is TGTGCCAGCAGCTTAGAAGCGGGAGGGTCCGGGGAGCTGTTTTTT. Protein sequence: CASSLEAGGSGELFF.

V gene TRBV2 combines with J gene TRBJ2-1, with D perhaps matching TRBD2 (5 bases). CDR3 size: 13 residues. The V gene lost 7 bases and the J gene lost 4 bases, with 11 bases spanning the gap. Germline CDR1 and CDR2: SNHLY and FYNNEI. This chain's CDR3 is CASTRDYYNEQFF. As DNA, the CDR3 is TGTGCCAGCACTCGCGACTATTACAATGAGCAGTTCTTC. Variable domain in full (rest from reference TRBV2 and TRBJ2-1): EPEVTQTPSHQVTQMGQEVILRCVPISNHLYFYWYRQILGQKVEFLVSFYNNEISEKSEIFDDQFSVERPDGSNFTLKIRSTKLEDSAMYFCASTRDYYNEQFFGPGTRLTVL.

This chain uses TRBV6-1 with TRBJ2-1; D is possibly TRBD1 (6 bases). Trimming stripped 6 bases from V and 9 bases from J, with 21 bases between. Germline V gene lookup returns CDR1 MNHNS and CDR2 SASEGT. The CDR3 covers 15 residues. The CDR3, as DNA: TGTGCCAGCAGGGACAGACCCGGGACCTCTCGTGAGCAGTTCTTC. It codes for CASRDRPGTSREQFF.

J is TRBJ2-1 and V is TRBV7-8; 12 nucleotides match TRBD2. From germline, CDR1 is SGHVS and CDR2 FQNEAQ. V dropped 8 bases and J dropped 6; count of bases not matched to a gene: 20. The CDR3 has 19 amino acids. The CDR3 region is CASLGGTRAGLAGRNEQFF. The CDR3 DNA reads TGTGCCAGCCTGGGAGGGACGAGGGCTGGACTAGCGGGACGCAATGAGCAGTTCTTC.

This rearrangement joins TRBV5-4 to TRBJ1-4; unclear D gene. Per germline, CDR1 SGHNT and CDR2 YYREEE (reference sequence). The CDR3 extends over 16 amino acids. Trimming stripped 4 bases from V and 7 bases from J, with 20 bases between. The CDR3 sequence: CASSKRDRVEGEKLFF. CDR3 nucleotide sequence: TGTGCCAGCAGCAAACGAGATAGGGTTGAAGGTGAAAAACTGTTTTTT. The variable domain in full, with the rest retrieved from reference TRBV5-4 and TRBJ1-4, is ETGVTQSPTHLIKTRGQQVTLRCSSQSGHNTVSWYQQALGQGPQFIFQYYREEENGRGNFPPRFSGLQFPNYSSELNVNALELDDSALYLCASSKRDRVEGEKLFFGSGTQLSVL.

The chain couples TRBV29-1 to TRBJ1-1; no clear D. Between the trimmed V and J ends, which lost 7 bases and 1 base, there was a span of 13 bases. The CDR3 totals 13 residues. Germline loops: CDR1 SQVTM, CDR2 ANQGSEA. CDR3 region: CSARGRTNTEAFF. The CDR3 DNA follows: TGCAGCGCCCGTGGACGGACGAACACTGAAGCTTTCTTT.